What follows are 18 T cell receptor beta chains derived from one specimen sequenced in a study of human T cells and chemical hapten exposure. TCRdb recomputed calls from the RACE reads with MiXCR, one row per CDR3 protein. Of a few hundred thousand distinct CDR3 sequences listed, about 5.4% are singletons. The time point here: pre-sensitization, week 0. The sample's treatment: therapeutic diphenylcyclopropenone sensitization with weekly scalp DPC. The source was whole blood, collected in connection with sensitization to the hapten diphenylcyclopropenone (DPC). These receptor sequences come from a woman between 18 and 29 years old with alopecia areata. Some clones in this sample may be carry-over from other donors' samples.

This clonotype occurred many times. The V gene is TRBV15, the J gene TRBJ2-2; D is unclear. V was cut by 2 bases and J by 5 bases, with 9 bases left in between. CDR1 and CDR2 from the germline V gene are LNHNV and YYDKDF (reference sequence). The CDR3 is made up of 14 amino acids. CDR3 nucleotides: TGTGCCACCAGCAGAAGTATGGAGACCGGGGAGCTGTTTTTT. Translated: CATSRSMETGELFF.

This clonotype was recorded a few times. The rearrangement joins TRBV6-5 to TRBJ1-5; D is uncertain. The V end was cut by 2 bases, the J end by 6 bases, with 11 bases between. The CDR3 consists of 14 residues. Germline V gene data show CDR1 as MNHEY and CDR2 as SVGAGI. CDR3: CASSYGSGSQPQHF. The DNA of the CDR3 is TGTGCCAGCAGTTACGGATCGGGAAGTCAGCCCCAGCATTTT.

This clonotype has a handful of counts. The CDR3 bases are TGTGCCATCAGTGAGATGAACACTGAAGCTTTCTTT. Translated: CAISEMNTEAFF. This sequence joins TRBV10-3 and TRBJ1-1; D is uncertain. V lost 2 bases and J lost 0, with 1 base in between. This CDR3 has 12 amino acids. The germline V gene encodes CDR1 ENHRY and CDR2 SYGVKD.

The chain employs TRBV9 and TRBJ2-6, with 8 bases fitting TRBD2. J was trimmed by 1 base and V by 2 bases; bases with no gene match: 11. CDR3 length: 19 residues. Germline loops: CDR1 SGDLS, CDR2 YYNGEE. The CDR3 DNA reads as TGTGCCAGCAGCGTCCCACTAAGCGGGGGAAAATCTGGGGCCAACGTCCTGACTTTC. Translating it yields CASSVPLSGGKSGANVLTF.

This clonotype occurred a few times. V and J are TRBV6-2 or TRBV6-3 and TRBJ1-1; D uncertain. This CDR3 contains 13 residues. From germline, CDR1 is MNHEY and CDR2 SVGEGT. V was clipped by 2 bases and J by 4 bases, with 8 bases between them. The CDR3 DNA follows: TGTGCCAGCAGTTACAGGGTCGGCACTGAAGCTTTCTTT. Translated, it gives CASSYRVGTEAFF.

This rearrangement joins TRBV7-2 to TRBJ2-1; TRBD1 aligns across 7 bases. The CDR3 is 15 amino acids. CDR1 is SGHTA and CDR2 is FQGNSA in the germline V gene. V shed 6 bases and J 0 bases; nucleotides not matched to a gene: 5. The CDR3 loop is CASRWTGSSYNEQFF. CDR3 DNA: TGTGCCAGCAGGTGGACAGGCAGCTCCTACAATGAGCAGTTCTTC. Based on the CDR3 plus reference TRBV7-2 and TRBJ2-1, the full variable domain is GAGVSQSPSNKVTEKGKDVELRCDPISGHTALYWYRQSLGQGLEFLIYFQGNSAPDKSGLPSDRFSAERTGGSVSTLTIQRTQQEDSAVYLCASRWTGSSYNEQFFGPGTRLTVL.

J is TRBJ2-7 and V is TRBV13, with 7 bases fitting TRBD2. From germline, CDR1 is PRHDT and CDR2 FYEKMQ (reference sequence). With V trimmed by 4 bases and J by 4 bases, 7 bases remained unmatched. This CDR3 region has 14 residues. The CDR3: CASSSAGEIYEQYF. For the CDR3, the DNA is TGTGCCAGCAGCTCGGCGGGGGAGATTTACGAGCAGTACTTC.

This rearrangement joins TRBV28 to TRBJ1-1; D possibly corresponds to TRBD1 (5 bases). The CDR3 is made up of 17 amino acids. The V end was cut by 6 bases, the J end by 5 bases, with 25 bases between. The germline gives CDR1 MDHEN, CDR2 SYDVKM. The CDR3 here is CASSRYMGVGRWTEAFF. The CDR3, as DNA: TGTGCCAGCAGCCGCTATATGGGAGTGGGGCGATGGACTGAAGCTTTCTTT.

This clonotype turned up a few times. The rearrangement uses TRBV6-5 and TRBJ1-5; D uncertain. Per germline, CDR1 MNHEY and CDR2 SVGAGI. Trimming removed 4 bases from V and 6 bases from J, with 13 bases in between. This CDR3 contains 14 residues. The CDR3 reads CASSSLGALQPQHF. DNA of the CDR3: TGTGCCAGCAGTTCTTTGGGAGCCCTTCAGCCCCAGCATTTT.

This clonotype was seen more than once but under ten times. The chain employs TRBV2 and TRBJ1-1, with a possible D match to TRBD1 (6 bases). V lost 1 base and J 3 bases, leaving 12 bases between the germline ends. Germline V CDR1 and CDR2: SNHLY, FYNNEI. This CDR3 is 15 amino acids long. CDR3 nucleotides: TGTGCCAGCAGTGAAGGGGGGCGCACGGACACTGAAGCTTTCTTT. It encodes CASSEGGRTDTEAFF. The full variable domain, in which reference TRBV2 and TRBJ1-1 provide the parts outside the CDR3, is EPEVTQTPSHQVTQMGQEVILRCVPISNHLYFYWYRQILGQKVEFLVSFYNNEISEKSEIFDDQFSVERPDGSNFTLKIRSTKLEDSAMYFCASSEGGRTDTEAFFGQGTRLTVV.

The chain couples TRBV6-5 to TRBJ2-3; D call uncertain. CDR3 length: 14 amino acids. The germline CDR1 and CDR2 sequences are MNHEY and SVGAGI. Trimming took off 6 bases at V and 2 bases at J, with 12 bases between the two ends. CDR3 DNA: TGTGCCAGCAGAAGGATCCCGACCACAGATACGCAGTATTTT. It translates to CASRRIPTTDTQYF.

This clonotype was found many times. The V gene is TRBV28, the J gene TRBJ1-6; D is undetermined. The germline gives CDR1 MDHEN, CDR2 SYDVKM. The CDR3 spans 11 residues. Trimming removed 5 bases at V and 10 bases at J, with 6 bases between. As DNA, the CDR3 is TGTGCCAGCAGTGGAACGTCACCCCTCCACTTT. This sequence encodes CASSGTSPLHF.

V usage is TRBV3-1 and J usage is TRBJ2-7; D gene unclear. Germline-derived CDR1 and CDR2 are LGHDT and YNNKEL (reference sequence). V was cut by 0 bases and J by 7 bases, with 7 bases left in between. The CDR3 runs to 12 residues. CDR3 sequence: CASSQDRREQYF. DNA for the CDR3: TGTGCCAGCAGCCAAGATCGGCGGGAGCAGTACTTC.

This clonotype occurred many times. The rearrangement links TRBV9 to TRBJ1-4; D is unclear. Germline loops: CDR1 SGDLS, CDR2 YYNGEE. The V gene lost 0 bases and the J gene lost 10 bases, with 10 bases spanning the gap. The CDR3 totals 13 residues. The CDR3 coding sequence is TGTGCCAGCAGCGTAGGGGGAGTTGGAAAACTGTTTTTT. This encodes CASSVGGVGKLFF.

The gene calls are TRBV5-1 and TRBJ1-2; 12 positions match TRBD1. The CDR3 sequence is 15 residues long. Germline lookup yields CDR1 SGHRS and CDR2 YFSETQ. V lost 4 bases, J lost 7 bases, and 8 bases stayed unmatched. This CDR3 is CASSTGTGGSAGYTF. The CDR3 nucleotides read TGCGCCAGCAGCACCGGGACAGGGGGCTCAGCTGGCTACACCTTC.

This clonotype was counted ten times or more. CDR3 residues: CASSLGQGQGEAFF. The CDR3 DNA follows: TGTGCCAGCAGCTTGGGACAGGGGCAGGGTGAAGCTTTCTTT. The chain is built from TRBV5-5 and TRBJ1-1; 8 nucleotides match TRBD1. The CDR3 sequence is 14 residues long. J was trimmed by 7 bases and V by 0 bases; bases with no gene match: 5. The germline gives CDR1 SGHKS, CDR2 YYEKEE (reference sequence).

The rearrangement links TRBV6-5 to TRBJ2-5, with 12 bases matching TRBD2. Germline assignment: CDR1 MNHEY and CDR2 SVGAGI. CDR3 size: 15 residues. V lost 6 bases and J lost 4; bases outside the gene matches: 6. DNA of the CDR3: TGTGCCAGCAGCAGGAGACTAGCGGGGGCAGAGACCCAGTACTTC. It encodes CASSRRLAGAETQYF.

This clonotype has just a few counts. The rearrangement links TRBV5-5 to TRBJ2-3; D possibly corresponds to TRBD2 (5 bases). V shed 4 bases and J shed 9 bases, with 15 bases lying between them. Germline CDR1 reads SGHKS; CDR2 reads YYEKEE (reference sequence). This CDR3 is built from 13 residues. CDR3 loop: CASSPPPPSTQYF. Written as DNA, the CDR3 is TGTGCCAGCAGCCCCCCTCCCCCTAGCACGCAGTATTTT.